The source of this TCR beta chain is a study of T cell responses to AZD1222 COVID-19 vaccine. Study conclusions and caveats: Samples come after the peak T cell response, not at day 14. Reportedly, nearly half of unique spike TCRs recognized epitopes outside B.1.351/B.1.1.7 mutations. Baseline seropositivity characterized only a handful of AZD1222 recipients.

As concerns this clone: Its antigen is not known.

V was trimmed by 1 base and J by 6 bases, leaving 13 bases between them. The CDR3 has 15 amino acids. From germline, CDR1 is SEHNR and CDR2 FQNEAQ (reference sequence). This table comes from immunoSEQ multiplex PCR, and its TCRdb copy is limited to in-frame clones, with some not included. The sample holds roughly 150,000 clones, about nine tenths seen once. V and J are TRBV7-9 and TRBJ1-5; D uncertain. The sample consisted of peripheral blood, taken on day 0 of AZD1222 vaccination. This TCR derives from an adult in good health. The CDR3 sequence is CASSLGLDRPQPQHF. As DNA, the CDR3 is TGTGCCAGCAGCTTAGGTCTAGATCGTCCTCAGCCCCAGCATTTT. The full variable domain, in which reference TRBV7-9 and TRBJ1-5 provide the parts outside the CDR3, is DTGVSQNPRHKITKRGQNVTFRCDPISEHNRLYWYRQTLGQGPEFLTYFQNEAQLEKSRLLSDRFSAERPKGSFSTLEIQRTEQGDSAMYLCASSLGLDRPQPQHFGDGTRLSIL.